The rows below give T cell receptor beta chains drawn from one sample of a study of CD8 T cells in Susac syndrome. TCRdb passed the immunoSEQ multiplex PCR reads through MiXCR, listing each CDR3 protein once. The data show under 250,000 distinct CDR3 sequences, about 94% seen once. Sequenced input: CD4+ T cells from PBMCs. The receptor source for this set is a human donor with Susac syndrome. Each CDR3 is given with its conserved first and last residue. Fields, in order: V gene, J gene, D gene, clone size, CDR3 protein, CDR3 DNA. The D gene is left open where the match is weak. Not every row has a clone size; where given, it reads once, few, many or a size class.

>TRBV2|TRBJ2-3|TRBD1|NA
CASSVGTVQSTDTQYF
TGTGCCAGCAGCGTAGGGACAGTACAAAGCACAGATACGCAGTATTTT
>TRBV30|TRBJ1-2|NA|NA
CALGQGYNYGYTF
TGTGCCCTTGGGCAGGGGTATAACTATGGCTACACCTTC
>TRBV15|TRBJ2-5|TRBD1|NA
CATSRGGGGETQYF
TGTGCCACCAGCAGAGGAGGGGGCGGAGAGACCCAGTACTTC
>TRBV6-6|TRBJ2-7|TRBD2|NA
CASSATSGGSYF
TGTGCCAGCAGTGCCACTAGCGGGGGTTCGTACTTC
>TRBV29-1|TRBJ2-1|TRBD2|NA
CSVALSGAYNEQFF
TGCAGCGTTGCCCTTAGCGGGGCCTACAATGAGCAGTTCTTC
>TRBV7-9|TRBJ1-4|NA|NA
CASRNGLYATNEKLFF
TGTGCCAGCAGGAATGGACTGTATGCAACTAATGAAAAACTGTTTTTT
>TRBV30|TRBJ1-5|NA|NA
CAWSALIGGQPQHF
TGTGCCTGGAGCGCCCTTATTGGAGGCCAGCCCCAGCATTTT
>TRBV4-3|TRBJ1-4|TRBD1|NA
CASSHGQGYEKLFF
TGCGCCAGCAGCCATGGACAGGGGTATGAAAAACTGTTTTTT
>TRBV30|TRBJ1-5|NA|NA
CARSVLGLGGQPQHF
TGTGCCCGGAGTGTACTTGGCCTCGGAGGGCAGCCCCAGCATTTT
>TRBV5-1|TRBJ2-7|TRBD1|NA
CASSPQGAHPNEQYF
TGCGCCAGCTCCCCTCAGGGGGCTCACCCCAACGAGCAGTACTTC
>TRBV6-5|TRBJ2-1|NA|NA
CASSYSTIPYNEQFF
TGTGCCAGCAGTTACTCGACCATTCCTTACAATGAGCAGTTCTTC
>TRBV2|TRBJ2-5|NA|NA
CATQGGEETQYF
TGTGCCACGCAGGGGGGGGAAGAGACCCAGTACTTC
>TRBV27|TRBJ1-1|NA|NA
CASSFEGVSTEAFF
TGTGCCAGCAGTTTCGAAGGGGTGAGCACTGAAGCTTTCTTT
>TRBV12-5|TRBJ1-5|NA|NA
CASVLGYSNQPQHF
TGTGCTAGTGTCCTGGGGTATAGCAATCAGCCCCAGCATTTT
>TRBV20-1|TRBJ2-7|NA|NA
CSASGTWIAEQYF
TGCAGTGCTAGTGGGACTTGGATAGCCGAGCAGTACTTC
>TRBV20-1|TRBJ1-5|NA|NA
CSARLTGNQPQHF
TGCAGTGCTAGACTGACGGGGAATCAGCCCCAGCATTTT
>TRBV7-9|TRBJ2-1|NA|NA
CASSNYNEQFF
TGTGCCAGCAGCAACTACAATGAGCAGTTCTTC
>TRBV3-1|TRBJ1-1|NA|NA
CASSQRVSEAFF
TGTGCCAGCAGCCAACGAGTCTCTGAAGCTTTCTTT
>TRBV3-1|TRBJ2-1|TRBD1|NA
CASRADRGAYNEQFF
TGTGCCAGCAGGGCAGACAGGGGGGCCTACAATGAGCAGTTCTTC
>TRBV30|TRBJ2-7|TRBD1|NA
CAWVDRGNYEQYF
TGTGCCTGGGTCGACAGGGGGAACTACGAGCAGTACTTC
>TRBV3-1|TRBJ2-3|NA|NA
CASSQDLAGQDTQYF
TGTGCCAGCAGCCAAGATCTAGCAGGCCAAGATACGCAGTATTTT
>TRBV3-1|TRBJ2-5|NA|NA
CASSHRQIQETQYF
TGTGCCAGCAGCCATCGACAGATCCAAGAGACCCAGTACTTC
>TRBV7-2|TRBJ1-1|NA|NA
CASSLDPGTTEAFF
TGTGCCAGCAGCTTAGACCCCGGGACCACTGAAGCTTTCTTT
>TRBV5-1|TRBJ2-7|NA|NA
CASISSPGAYEQYF
TGCGCCAGCATTAGCTCCCCAGGAGCCTACGAGCAGTACTTC
>TRBV3-1|TRBJ1-4|NA|NA
CASSQEQNEKLFF
TGTGCCAGCAGCCAAGAACAGAATGAAAAACTGTTTTTT
>TRBV7-3|TRBJ1-1|NA|NA
CASSPTGPRATEAFF
TGTGCCAGCAGCCCGACTGGGCCAAGGGCCACTGAAGCTTTCTTT
>TRBV6-5|TRBJ1-1|NA|NA
CASRRARGSTEAFF
TGTGCCAGCAGGCGTGCACGGGGATCCACTGAAGCTTTCTTT
>TRBV20-1|TRBJ2-7|NA|NA
CSASPDTYEQYF
TGCAGTGCTAGCCCGGACACCTACGAGCAGTACTTC
>TRBV28|TRBJ2-2|NA|NA
CASSFRDGNTGELFF
TGTGCCAGCAGTTTCCGGGACGGTAACACCGGGGAGCTGTTTTTT
>TRBV7-6|TRBJ1-1|TRBD1|NA
CASSRITGGEAFF
TGTGCCAGCAGCCGAATAACAGGGGGCGAAGCTTTCTTT
>TRBV12-3/TRBV12-4|TRBJ2-5|NA|few
CASSLARGGVETQYF
TGTGCCAGCAGTTTAGCCAGGGGTGGCGTTGAGACCCAGTACTTC
>TRBV5-1|TRBJ2-7|TRBD1|NA
CASSLGQKFDEQYF
TGCGCCAGCAGCCTGGGACAGAAGTTCGACGAGCAGTACTTC
>TRBV5-4|TRBJ2-7|TRBD1|NA
CASSLAGTASRRSYEQYF
TGTGCCAGCAGCTTGGCCGGGACAGCATCTCGCCGATCCTACGAGCAGTACTTC
>TRBV3-1|TRBJ1-1|NA|few
CASSRQRNTEAFF
TGTGCCAGCAGCCGACAGAGGAACACTGAAGCTTTCTTT
>TRBV7-2|TRBJ2-7|NA|NA
CASSAKGQGTYEQYF
TGTGCCAGCAGCGCCAAAGGCCAGGGCACCTACGAGCAGTACTTC
>TRBV5-1|TRBJ2-7|NA|NA
CASTEDTGNRQYF
TGCGCCAGTACAGAGGATACAGGGAATCGGCAGTACTTC
>TRBV29-1|TRBJ2-2|NA|NA
CSVGRNTGELFF
TGCAGCGTTGGACGGAACACCGGGGAGCTGTTTTTT
>TRBV12-3/TRBV12-4|TRBJ2-1|TRBD1|NA
CASTKGSLRGPANEQFF
TGTGCCAGCACCAAGGGGAGCTTGAGGGGGCCCGCCAATGAGCAGTTCTTC
>TRBV5-1|TRBJ2-7|NA|NA
CASSFSLGEGRKQYF
TGCGCCAGCAGCTTTTCGCTGGGAGAGGGAAGAAAGCAGTACTTC
>TRBV28|TRBJ2-2|TRBD1|NA
CASSPPGTVNTGELFF
TGTGCCAGCAGCCCACCCGGGACAGTGAACACCGGGGAGCTGTTTTTT
>TRBV19|TRBJ1-4|NA|NA
CASKNSSYEKLFF
TGTGCCAGTAAAAACAGCTCTTACGAAAAACTGTTTTTT
>TRBV7-2|TRBJ2-1|TRBD1|NA
CASSLEGQGAGEQFF
TGTGCCAGCAGCTTAGAGGGACAGGGGGCGGGTGAGCAGTTCTTC
>TRBV15|TRBJ2-5|TRBD2|NA
CATSKRSGAYQETQYF
TGTGCCACCAGCAAGAGGAGCGGGGCGTACCAAGAGACCCAGTACTTC
>TRBV12-3/TRBV12-4|TRBJ2-7|NA|few
CASSFEGYEQYF
TGTGCCAGCAGTTTCGAAGGCTACGAGCAGTACTTC
>TRBV6-2/TRBV6-3|TRBJ1-2|TRBD1|NA
CASSYEGQGAYGYTF
TGTGCCAGCAGTTACGAAGGACAGGGGGCGTATGGCTACACCTTC
>TRBV28|TRBJ1-1|NA|NA
CASSRHPRSLWDTEAFF
TGTGCCAGCAGTCGACACCCCAGAAGTCTTTGGGACACTGAAGCTTTCTTT
>TRBV5-1|TRBJ2-2|TRBD1|once
CASGGQGNTGELFF
TGCGCCAGCGGGGGACAGGGGAACACCGGGGAGCTGTTTTTT
>TRBV20-1|TRBJ2-5|NA|NA
CSAFIPGPEGETQYF
TGCAGTGCTTTTATCCCGGGTCCCGAGGGAGAGACCCAGTACTTC
>TRBV20-1|TRBJ2-1|TRBD1|NA
CSADSGTGLDEQFF
TGCAGTGCCGACTCCGGGACAGGGCTCGATGAGCAGTTCTTC
>TRBV29-1|TRBJ1-4|NA|NA
CSVAPGRNEKLFF
TGCAGCGTTGCCCCCGGGAGGAATGAAAAACTGTTTTTT
>TRBV12-3/TRBV12-4|TRBJ1-2|NA|NA
CASSLGGENYGYTF
TGTGCCAGCAGCCTCGGGGGCGAAAACTATGGCTACACCTTC
>TRBV3-1|TRBJ2-5|TRBD2|NA
CASSQLAGSETQYF
TGTGCCAGCAGCCAACTAGCGGGGTCAGAGACCCAGTACTTC
>TRBV6-2/TRBV6-3|TRBJ1-5|NA|NA
CASSSATGAGNQPQHF
TGTGCCAGCAGTTCCGCGACAGGTGCTGGCAATCAGCCCCAGCATTTT
>TRBV5-1|TRBJ2-3|NA|NA
CASTLRRGPSTDTQYF
TGCGCCAGCACCTTAAGGCGGGGCCCTAGCACAGATACGCAGTATTTT
>TRBV20-1|TRBJ1-1|NA|NA
CSGEGSTEAFF
TGCAGTGGGGAGGGTTCCACTGAAGCTTTCTTT